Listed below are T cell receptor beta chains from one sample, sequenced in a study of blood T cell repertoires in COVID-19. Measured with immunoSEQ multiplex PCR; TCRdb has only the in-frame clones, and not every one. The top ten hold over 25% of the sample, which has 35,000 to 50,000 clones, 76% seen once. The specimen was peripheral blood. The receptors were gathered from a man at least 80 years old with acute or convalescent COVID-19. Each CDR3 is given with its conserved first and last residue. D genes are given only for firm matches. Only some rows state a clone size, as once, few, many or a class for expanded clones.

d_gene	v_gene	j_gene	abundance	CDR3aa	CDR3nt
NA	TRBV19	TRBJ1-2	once	CASSPRTADGYTF	TGTGCCAGTAGTCCCAGGACAGCGGATGGCTACACCTTC
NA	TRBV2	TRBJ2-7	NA	CASRGGESDEQYF	TGTGCCAGCAGAGGAGGGGAGAGCGACGAGCAGTACTTC
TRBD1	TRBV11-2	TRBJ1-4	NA	CASSLSRGRNEKLFF	TGTGCCAGCAGCCTCTCCAGGGGGCGTAATGAAAAACTGTTTTTT
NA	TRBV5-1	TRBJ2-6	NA	CASSLAIDSGANVLTF	TGCGCCAGCAGCTTAGCGATAGACTCTGGGGCCAACGTCCTGACTTTC
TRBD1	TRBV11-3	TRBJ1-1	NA	CASSADRATEAFF	TGTGCCAGCAGCGCGGACAGGGCCACTGAAGCTTTCTTT
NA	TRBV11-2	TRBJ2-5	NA	CASSLDNGSQETQYF	TGTGCCAGCAGCTTAGATAATGGCAGTCAAGAGACCCAGTACTTC
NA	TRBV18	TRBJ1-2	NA	CASSPTQSAVGGYTF	TGTGCCAGCTCACCGACCCAATCGGCGGTTGGGGGCTACACCTTC
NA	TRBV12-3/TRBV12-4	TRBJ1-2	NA	CASSLAGVGGYTF	TGTGCCAGCAGTTTAGCCGGGGTGGGGGGCTACACCTTC
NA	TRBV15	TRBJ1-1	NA	CATSRGGVMTEAFF	TGTGCCACCAGCAGAGGGGGGGTGATGACTGAAGCTTTCTTT
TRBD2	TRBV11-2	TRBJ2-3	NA	CASSVTSGRGFRQYF	TGTGCCAGCAGCGTAACTAGCGGGAGGGGTTTTAGGCAGTATTTT
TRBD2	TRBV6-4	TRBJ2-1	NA	CASRRLAENNEQFF	TGTGCCAGCAGACGACTAGCGGAGAACAATGAGCAGTTCTTC
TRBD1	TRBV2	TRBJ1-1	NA	CASSEDGQGRSEAFF	TGTGCCAGCAGTGAAGACGGACAGGGTCGTTCTGAAGCTTTCTTT
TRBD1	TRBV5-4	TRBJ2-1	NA	CASTRTGGDNEQFF	TGTGCCAGCACCCGGACAGGGGGAGACAATGAGCAGTTCTTC
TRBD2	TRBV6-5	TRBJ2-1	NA	CASSSPGEGYHEQFF	TGTGCCAGCAGCTCGCCGGGGGAGGGGTACCATGAGCAGTTCTTC
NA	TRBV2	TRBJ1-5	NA	CASSVPGGNQPQHF	TGTGCCAGCAGTGTTCCGGGGGGCAATCAGCCCCAGCATTTT
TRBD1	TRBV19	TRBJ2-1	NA	CASSIQGAYNEQFF	TGTGCCAGTAGTATACAGGGGGCGTACAATGAGCAGTTCTTC
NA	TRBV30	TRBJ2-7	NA	CAWEGGSRYEQYF	TGTGCCTGGGAGGGTGGGAGTAGGTACGAGCAGTACTTC
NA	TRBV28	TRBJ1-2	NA	CASRERGTGYGYTF	TGTGCCAGCAGGGAGAGGGGGACCGGCTATGGCTACACCTTC
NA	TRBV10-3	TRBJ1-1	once	CAISERGNTEAFF	TGTGCCATCAGTGAGAGGGGAAACACTGAAGCTTTCTTT
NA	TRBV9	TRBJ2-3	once	CASSGPGLHTDTQYF	TGTGCCAGCAGCGGACCGGGACTCCACACAGATACGCAGTATTTT
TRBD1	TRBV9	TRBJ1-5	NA	CASSVVVRGQGGEGNQPQHF	TGTGCCAGCAGCGTAGTAGTTAGGGGACAGGGTGGAGAGGGCAATCAGCCCCAGCATTTT
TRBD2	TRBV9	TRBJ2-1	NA	CASSVGIAGILDNEQFF	TGTGCCAGCAGCGTAGGAATAGCGGGAATTCTCGACAATGAGCAGTTCTTC
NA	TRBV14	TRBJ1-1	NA	CASSQVRVRMNTEAFF	TGTGCCAGCAGCCAAGTCAGGGTTCGGATGAACACTGAAGCTTTCTTT
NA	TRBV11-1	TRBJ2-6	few	CASSLVRGTGANVLTF	TGTGCCAGCAGCCTTGTCAGGGGAACTGGGGCCAACGTCCTGACTTTC
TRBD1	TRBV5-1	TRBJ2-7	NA	CASSRQGSSYEQYF	TGCGCCAGCAGTAGACAGGGAAGCTCCTACGAGCAGTACTTC
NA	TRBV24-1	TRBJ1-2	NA	CATSDFGQGTYGYTF	TGTGCCACCAGTGATTTCGGGCAGGGAACCTATGGCTACACCTTC
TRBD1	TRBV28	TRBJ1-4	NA	CASRGTGLNEKLFF	TGTGCCAGCAGGGGGACAGGGCTGAATGAAAAACTGTTTTTT
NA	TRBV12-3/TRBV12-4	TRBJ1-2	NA	CASSPNTNYGYTF	TGTGCCAGCAGTCCTAATACTAACTATGGCTACACCTTC
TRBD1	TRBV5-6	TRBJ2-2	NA	CASSLGTGGGTGELFF	TGTGCCAGCAGCTTGGGGACAGGGGGCGGCACCGGGGAGCTGTTTTTT
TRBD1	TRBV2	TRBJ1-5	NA	CASSGQGRDQPQHF	TGTGCCAGCAGCGGACAGGGGCGGGATCAGCCCCAGCATTTT
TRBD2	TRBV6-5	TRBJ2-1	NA	CASSSISSGGAFF	TGTGCCAGCAGTTCAATTTCTAGCGGGGGGGCTTTCTTC
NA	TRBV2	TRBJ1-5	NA	CASNRDNLQPQHF	TGTGCCAGCAACCGGGACAATCTTCAGCCCCAGCATTTT
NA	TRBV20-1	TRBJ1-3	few	CSASQAGTIYF	TGCAGTGCCAGCCAAGCGGGCACCATATATTTT
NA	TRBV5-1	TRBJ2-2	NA	CASSYGGADTGELFF	TGCGCCAGCAGTTACGGAGGGGCAGACACCGGGGAGCTGTTTTTT
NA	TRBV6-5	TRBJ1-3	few	CASRLDSLRNTIYF	TGTGCCAGCAGGTTGGACAGTTTGAGGAACACCATATATTTT
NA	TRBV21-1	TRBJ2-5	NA	CASSKDPGGLETQYF	TGTGCCAGCAGCAAAGACCCGGGGGGGCTGGAGACCCAGTACTTC
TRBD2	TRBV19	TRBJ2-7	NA	CASSPSGPTYEQYF	TGTGCCAGTAGCCCTAGCGGGCCCACCTACGAGCAGTACTTC
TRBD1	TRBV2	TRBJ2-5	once	CALGQHGETQYF	TGTGCCTTGGGACAGCACGGGGAGACCCAGTACTTC
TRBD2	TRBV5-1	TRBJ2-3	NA	CASSLNGLAGSTDTQYF	TGCGCCAGCAGCTTGAATGGACTAGCGGGGAGCACAGATACGCAGTATTTT
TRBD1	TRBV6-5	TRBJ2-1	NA	CASSSGTGVNEQFF	TGTGCCAGCAGTTCCGGGACAGGGGTCAATGAGCAGTTCTTC
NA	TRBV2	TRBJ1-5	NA	CASSEANQPQHF	TGTGCCAGCAGTGAGGCCAATCAGCCCCAGCATTTT
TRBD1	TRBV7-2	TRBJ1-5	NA	CASSVTGGQEPQHF	TGTGCCAGCAGCGTTACAGGGGGGCAGGAGCCCCAGCATTTT
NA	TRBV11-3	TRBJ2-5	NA	CASSRGRGGETQYF	TGTGCCAGCAGCCGAGGCAGGGGTGGGGAGACCCAGTACTTC
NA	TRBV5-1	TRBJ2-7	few	CASSLVGYEQYF	TGCGCCAGCAGCTTGGTCGGGTACGAGCAGTACTTC
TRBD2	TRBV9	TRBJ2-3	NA	CASSPRAGIFADTQYF	TGTGCCAGCAGCCCACGAGCGGGAATTTTCGCAGATACGCAGTATTTT
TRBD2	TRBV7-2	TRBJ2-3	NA	CASSLGLAGRADTQYF	TGTGCCAGCAGCTTAGGACTAGCGGGGAGGGCAGATACGCAGTATTTT
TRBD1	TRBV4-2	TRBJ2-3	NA	CASSYLGQGRSTDTQYF	TGTGCCAGCAGCTACTTGGGACAGGGGAGAAGCACAGATACGCAGTATTTT
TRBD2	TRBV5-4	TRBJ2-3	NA	CASSPLAGGSTDTQYF	TGTGCCAGCAGCCCGTTAGCGGGGGGCTCCACAGATACGCAGTATTTT
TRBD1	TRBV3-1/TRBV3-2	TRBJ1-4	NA	CASLRQGEEKLFF	TGTGCCAGCCTAAGACAGGGGGAAGAAAAACTGTTTTTT
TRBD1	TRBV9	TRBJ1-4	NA	CASSRGQGKEKLFF	TGTGCCAGCAGCCGGGGACAGGGGAAGGAAAAACTGTTTTTT
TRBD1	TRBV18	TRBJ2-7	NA	CASSPRQGASLGEQYF	TGTGCCAGCTCACCTAGACAGGGGGCGTCCCTTGGGGAGCAGTACTTC
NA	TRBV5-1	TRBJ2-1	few	CASSLASVLYYNEQFF	TGCGCCAGCAGCTTGGCCTCGGTTCTCTACTACAATGAGCAGTTCTTC
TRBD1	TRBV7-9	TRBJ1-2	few	CASSYGQDLANYGYTF	TGTGCCAGCAGCTATGGACAGGACTTAGCTAACTATGGCTACACCTTC
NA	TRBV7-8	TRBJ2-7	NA	CASSFKYEQYF	TGTGCCAGCAGCTTTAAATACGAGCAGTACTTC
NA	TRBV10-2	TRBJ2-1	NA	CATSVYNEQFF	TGCGCCACCAGCGTTTACAATGAGCAGTTCTTC
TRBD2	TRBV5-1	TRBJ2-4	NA	CASSLSGRASDIQYF	TGCGCCAGCAGCTTGAGCGGGAGGGCCTCGGACATTCAGTACTTC
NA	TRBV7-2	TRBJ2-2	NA	CASSPSARTGELFF	TGTGCCAGCAGTCCTAGCGCGAGGACCGGGGAGCTGTTTTTT
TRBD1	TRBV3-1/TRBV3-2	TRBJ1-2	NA	CASRMTGEANYGYTF	TGTGCCAGCAGAATGACAGGGGAGGCTAACTATGGCTACACCTTC